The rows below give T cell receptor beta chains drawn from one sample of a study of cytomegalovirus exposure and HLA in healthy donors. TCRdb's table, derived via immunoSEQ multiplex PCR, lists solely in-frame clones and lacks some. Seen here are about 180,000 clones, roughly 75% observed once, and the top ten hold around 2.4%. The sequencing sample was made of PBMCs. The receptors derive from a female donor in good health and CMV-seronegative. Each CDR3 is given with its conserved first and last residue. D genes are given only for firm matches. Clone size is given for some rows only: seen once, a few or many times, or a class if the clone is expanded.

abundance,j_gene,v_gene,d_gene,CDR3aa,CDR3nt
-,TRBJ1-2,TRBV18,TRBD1,CASSPPYGTGGNYGYTF,TGTGCCAGCTCACCACCCTATGGGACAGGGGGGAACTATGGCTACACCTTC
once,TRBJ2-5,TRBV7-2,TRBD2,CASSLSGPQETQYF,TGTGCCAGCAGTCTTAGCGGGCCACAAGAGACCCAGTACTTC
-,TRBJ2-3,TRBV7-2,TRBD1,CASSFEDRATDTQYF,TGTGCCAGCAGCTTTGAGGACAGGGCGACAGATACGCAGTATTTT
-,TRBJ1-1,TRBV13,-,CASSRISGHTEAFF,TGTGCCAGCAGCCGGATATCAGGGCACACTGAAGCTTTCTTT
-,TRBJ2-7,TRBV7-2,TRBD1,CASSLWTGGYEQYF,TGTGCCAGCAGCTTATGGACAGGGGGCTACGAGCAGTACTTC
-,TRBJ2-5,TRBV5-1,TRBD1,CASTDGQGRQETQYF,TGCGCCAGCACTGACGGACAGGGCCGACAAGAGACCCAGTACTTC
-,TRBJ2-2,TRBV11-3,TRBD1,CASSGQGIPGELFF,TGTGCCAGCAGTGGACAGGGGATCCCCGGGGAGCTGTTTTTT
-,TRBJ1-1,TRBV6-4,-,CASSAEISTEAFF,TGTGCCAGCAGTGCGGAGATATCCACTGAAGCTTTCTTT
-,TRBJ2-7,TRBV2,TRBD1,CASSEGRQGYEQYF,TGTGCCAGCAGTGAGGGGAGACAGGGGTACGAGCAGTACTTC
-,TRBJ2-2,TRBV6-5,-,CASRPDSTNTGELFF,TGTGCCAGCAGGCCGGACTCGACGAACACCGGGGAGCTGTTTTTT
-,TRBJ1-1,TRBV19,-,CASSVFLMNTEAFF,TGTGCCAGTAGTGTCTTTTTAATGAACACTGAAGCTTTCTTT
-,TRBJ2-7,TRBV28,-,CASRRAGYEQYF,TGTGCCAGCAGGCGCGCAGGTTACGAGCAGTACTTC
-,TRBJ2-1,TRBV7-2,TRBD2,CASSSGLEGYEQFF,TGTGCCAGCAGCTCGGGACTAGAAGGCTATGAGCAGTTCTTC
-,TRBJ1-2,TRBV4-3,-,CASSQDPGANYGYTF,TGCGCCAGCAGCCAAGATCCGGGAGCTAACTATGGCTACACCTTC
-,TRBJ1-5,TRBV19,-,CATQERTGNQPQHF,TGTGCCACCCAGGAGCGGACTGGAAATCAGCCCCAGCATTTT
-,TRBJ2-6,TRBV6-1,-,CASSPDRSGANVLTF,TGTGCCAGCAGCCCCGACAGGTCTGGGGCCAACGTCCTGACTTTC
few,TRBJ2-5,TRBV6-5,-,CASSYSVGAGETQYF,TGTGCCAGCAGTTACTCTGTAGGGGCAGGAGAGACCCAGTACTTC